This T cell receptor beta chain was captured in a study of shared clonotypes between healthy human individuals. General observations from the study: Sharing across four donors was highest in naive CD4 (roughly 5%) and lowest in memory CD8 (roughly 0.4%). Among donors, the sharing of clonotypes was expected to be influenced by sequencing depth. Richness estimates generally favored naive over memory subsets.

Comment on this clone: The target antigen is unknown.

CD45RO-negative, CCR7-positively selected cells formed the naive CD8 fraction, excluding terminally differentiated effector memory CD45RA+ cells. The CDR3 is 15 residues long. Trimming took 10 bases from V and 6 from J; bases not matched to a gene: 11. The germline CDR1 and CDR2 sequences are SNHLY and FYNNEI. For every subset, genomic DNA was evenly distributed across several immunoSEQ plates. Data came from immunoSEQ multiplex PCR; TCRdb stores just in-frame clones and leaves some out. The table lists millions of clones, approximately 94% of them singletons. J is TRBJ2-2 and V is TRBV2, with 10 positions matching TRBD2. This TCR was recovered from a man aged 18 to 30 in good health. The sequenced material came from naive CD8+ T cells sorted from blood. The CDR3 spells CAILRLAGEPGELFF. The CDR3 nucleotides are TGTGCCATTTTGAGGCTAGCGGGAGAACCCGGGGAGCTGTTTTTT.